The source of this T cell receptor beta chain is a study of cytomegalovirus exposure and HLA in healthy donors (dated by TCRdb to 2016 to 2017). For the study in its entirety: In an earlier analysis of under 600 of the donors, about 260 Gb of sequence data and some 120 million unique TCR beta sequences from about 190 million T cells were reported. Roughly 300 gigabases of sequencing data and approximately 85 million unique TCR sequences were included in an early release covering about 700 HLA-typed donors. The genetic ancestry cluster associated with self-reported Caucasian donors included roughly four fifths of the roughly 400 genotyped donors. The study was designed to test whether signatures of past pathogen exposure could be identified by cataloging public T cell receptors. The T cell repertoires of roughly 660 subjects were profiled by immunosequencing and related to cytomegalovirus serostatus. In addition to the first cohort of approximately 670 subjects, a separate validation cohort of 100 to 150 different subjects was used. To predict cytomegalovirus infection status, the study brought together high-throughput TCR immunosequencing, statistical association of individual TCRs with disease status, and machine learning. A later analysis re-analyzed previously published TCR beta repertoires from roughly 630 donors and added high-resolution HLA genotyping to study TCR occurrence patterns. The later analysis used no new phenotypic data to find candidate immune exposures, relying instead on TCR beta sequences and their occurrence across donors. In an earlier analysis of a few hundred of the donors, high-throughput TCR beta sequencing was used to judge whether each TCR beta V gene segment behaved as functional or pseudogenic. Donor age, sex, ethnicity and CMV serostatus were compiled together with the repertoire data. Genome-wide SNP genotypes for about 65% of the 666 donors were used in a later genetic analysis, which treated that subset as a discovery cohort. Every repertoire in the discovery cohort had been generated on one and the same sequencing platform. HLA typing included class I and class II loci at four-digit resolution. Typing coverage varied by locus: roughly 620-640 donors for A, B, C, DRB1 and DQB1; roughly 560 for DQA1; 606 for DPA1; some 470 for DPB1. Four to six DR-DQ haplotypes were handled as single units for association and clustering, since linkage in the cohort was strong. On average, roughly 200,000 unique TCR beta nucleotide sequences were sequenced per donor among about 400 genotyped donors of the cohort, with roughly 19% of those sequences being non-productive. On the study overall, not on this receptor specifically: Because HLA typing was missing for some donors at each locus, association tests included only the typed subset. In both the original and validation cohorts, the classifier was reported to diagnose cytomegalovirus status with high specificity and sensitivity. The sequencing pipeline was judged likely to have produced a cluster of highly shared sequence variants as a technical artifact. Only TCR beta chains were sequenced in this cohort, and the absence of alpha or paired-chain data limited detectable features. It was suggested by the authors that the approach could potentially be generalized to other disease states and immunological phenotypes. According to a later analysis, TCR association rates differed among HLA loci, with DRB1 alleles showing the most associated TCRs and HLA-C alleles showing the fewest. In a later analysis, HLA-associated TCR beta chains showed more clonal expansion and lower generation probabilities than non-associated chains that were equally common. The study listed 150 to 200 TCR beta chains as associated with cytomegalovirus. Specific HLA alleles were associated with 15,000 to 20,000 TCR beta sequences at a false discovery rate of 0.05 in a later analysis. A further reported finding was that TCR beta sequences accurately predicted the HLA-A and HLA-B alleles for most subjects in the first cohort. In an earlier analysis of under 600 of the donors, most TCR beta V segments were observed in productive rearrangements about 87% or about 30% of the time, broadly matching IMGT annotations. A later genetic analysis reported fewer N-insertions in productive TCRs among donors in an Asian-associated ancestry cluster than the approximately 670-donor mean. Because counts were too low, more than 15 rarely observed V segments, including chromosome 9 orphons, were left out of the earlier analysis of about 500 of the donors. Most TCR sequences were seen in very few donors, while some public TCRs were found in many individuals. Strong co-occurrence of HLA alleles, especially DR and DQ, made assigning TCR associations to individual alleles difficult. In vitro tests confirmed that a few of the cytomegalovirus-associated TCR beta chains recognize cytomegalovirus antigens. The presence/absence analyses assumed that sequencing depth was roughly uniform across donors, and that assumption may not be true. The 87-base-pair reads could not distinguish some IMGT-functional V segments, including TRBV6-2 and TRBV6-3, so those segments were excluded. A later analysis found that most CMV-associated TCR beta chains appeared HLA-restricted, with HLA associations seemingly driven largely by CMV exposure. Correlated functional status among segregating V segments might reflect linkage disequilibrium, but an unknown experimental factor could not be ruled out. According to a later analysis, parvovirus B19, influenza, CMV and Epstein-Barr virus appeared linked to several top co-occurrence clusters. In a later genetic analysis, a missense DCLRE1C variant was associated with V-gene and J-gene trimming of TCR beta chains, and the association was replicated in an independent cohort. The only immune exposure information available for the cohort was CMV serostatus.

Library preparation used the immunoSEQ multiplex PCR assay. The multiplex PCR relied on a mix of 60 forward primers for TCR Vbeta segments and 13 reverse primers for TCR Jbeta segments. The CDR3 region of rearranged TCR beta genes was amplified from genomic DNA by a multiplex PCR assay. Amplified TCR beta libraries were sequenced as 87-base-pair reads on the Illumina HiSeq System. In the authors' own workflow: In a later analysis, roughly 80 million unique TCR beta chains were counted across the 500 to 700 repertoires, and about 9.9 million of these chains were shared by at least two donors. A nearest-neighbor algorithm error-corrected the raw reads and collapsed the reads into unique sequences, merging closely related sequences to remove PCR and sequencing errors. V, D and J gene segments were assigned by aligning CDR3 sequences to IMGT reference sequences. For a sequence to be retained, at least a six-nucleotide match to both a V gene segment and a J gene segment was required. A rearrangement was called productive if the CDR3 had no stop codons and remained in frame with V and J, and every other rearrangement was called non-productive. Following IMGT convention, CDR3 was defined as the stretch from the second conserved V-encoded cysteine to the conserved J-encoded phenylalanine. In an earlier analysis of 550 to 650 of the donors, sequences lacking an unambiguous match to a single V gene segment were excluded. In an earlier analysis of approximately 560 of the donors, a V segment was called functional when productive rearrangements were above 56.7%, and segregating when the standard deviation between donors exceeded 5%. A statistical classification framework was built for diagnosing cytomegalovirus status from the catalog of TCR beta chain sequences. V and J gene assignment, in a later analysis, came from comparing TCR nucleotide sequences with IMGT/GENE-DB human TR gene sequences. Using the TCRdist pipeline, a later analysis assigned CDR3 sequences along with most-parsimonious VDJ recombination scenarios. In a later analysis, each TCR beta chain was defined by its CDR3 amino acid sequence together with its V-gene family, and reads lacking a unique V-gene family were excluded. To address suspected cross-contamination and a sequencing artifact, a later analysis removed several hundred highly shared, low-generation-probability nucleotide sequences. A later analysis calculated a clonal expansion index for each public chain from normalized within-repertoire ranks of inferred template counts. A later analysis computed generation probabilities with a VDJ recombination model fitted to out-of-frame rearrangements, and checked the results against IGoR. A later analysis scored TCR-TCR, TCR-HLA and TCR-CMV co-occurrence with hypergeometric tests, applying a repertoire-size bias correction to TCR pairs. False discovery rates were estimated in a later analysis by permuting HLA or CMV assignments 20 times. In a later analysis, co-occurring TCRs were grouped using DBSCAN, and TCRdist sequence similarity was added for clustering within HLA-allele-positive subsets. Co-occurrence clustering excluded repertoires with fewer than 30,000 or more than 120,000 public chains, plus five with anomalous nucleotide sharing. TCRdb limited this immuneACCESS table to in-frame rearrangements with V and J called. A share of clones is missing; checked studies link under half to unresolved V genes, and the rest is unexplained. For V, J and clone size, that table is used; D and trimming come from the DNA. This sample lists some 130,000 clones; around 63% were detected once. The top ten hold approximately 1.6% of the sample.

The cohort consisted of 670 or so healthy bone marrow donors. At the time of sampling, every cohort member was nominally healthy, though immune exposures that went unrecorded were likely present. CMV serostatus was recorded as positive for 289 and negative for about 50% of the 666 cohort members, whereas no CMV serostatus was recorded for the donor in question. A peripheral blood sample was provided by each donor, and peripheral blood mononuclear cells were used for TCR beta sequencing. The Qiagen DNeasy Blood Extraction Kit was used to extract genomic DNA from the blood cell samples. V has 5 bases trimmed and J has 10 bases trimmed; junction bases matching no gene number 15. Counted from cysteine to phenylalanine, this CDR3 has 16 amino acids. This entry keeps only the CDR3 DNA: 48 bases, framed from base 1. The germline V gene supplies CDR1 LGHNA and CDR2 YSLEER. On this clone: The specificity of this receptor is unknown. It has no much larger one-base neighbor in the sample; base qualities were not kept.

The sequence was collected from a human donor in good health. Sequencing used PBMCs. The chain uses TRBV4-3 and TRBJ2-1, and TRBD2 aligns with 9 junction nucleotides. Here the CDR3 is given as CASSYAGTSLPHEQFF. The DNA sequence is TGCGCCAGCAGCTACGCCGGGACTAGCCTCCCCCACGAGCAGTTCTTC.